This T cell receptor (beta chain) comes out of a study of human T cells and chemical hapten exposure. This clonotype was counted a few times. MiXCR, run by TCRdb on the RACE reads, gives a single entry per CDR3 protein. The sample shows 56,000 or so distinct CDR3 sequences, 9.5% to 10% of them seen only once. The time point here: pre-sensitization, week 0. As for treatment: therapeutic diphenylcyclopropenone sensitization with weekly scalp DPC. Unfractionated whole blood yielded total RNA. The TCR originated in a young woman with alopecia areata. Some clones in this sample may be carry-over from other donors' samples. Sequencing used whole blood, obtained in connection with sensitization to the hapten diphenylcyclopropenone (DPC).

The CDR3 nucleotides read TGTGCCAGCAGATTGGGACTAGCGGGGACAGATACGCAGTATTTT. Amino acid sequence: CASRLGLAGTDTQYF. This chain connects TRBV6-2 or TRBV6-3 to TRBJ2-3; 13 bases are a match to TRBD2. V was pared by 6 bases and J by 3 bases, with 3 bases of the junction left unmatched. CDR3 length: 15 residues. CDR1 is MNHEY and CDR2 is SVGEGT in the germline V gene.